The text below deals with one T cell receptor beta chain. Its antigen is unknown. Deletions cut 11 bases from V and 3 bases from J, with 17 bases between. The CDR3 has 14 amino acids. Germline CDR1 reads ENHRY; CDR2 reads SYGVKD. Generated by immunoSEQ multiplex PCR, the TCRdb table keeps only in-frame clones and is missing some. The repertoire has about 960,000 clones, approximately 80% of them found once; the top ten carry 1.5%. The record originates from a study of shared clonotypes between healthy human individuals. Study in general: Donor ages ranged 18 to 49 years: a couple of women, a few men.

Study results and caveats: Donors were few, which limited the genetic and exposure-history diversity represented.

This chain uses TRBV10-3 with TRBJ1-5, with a possible D match to TRBD1 (5 bases). The sequence derives from a man younger than 35 in good health. The sample consisted of memory CD4+ T cells sorted from blood. Noted subset: CD45RA-negative fraction. The CDR3 DNA sequence: TGTGCCGTCGGGGGGACGGGAAACAATCAGCCCCAGCATTTT. Its translation is CAVGGTGNNQPQHF.